The rows below give T cell receptor beta chains drawn from one sample of a study of Tregs in tolerant kidney transplant recipients. TCRdb's copy holds only in-frame clones and misses some; the assay was immunoSEQ multiplex PCR. The sample consists of about 61,000 clones, 70% to 90% of them appearing once. Sequenced material: Tregs from blood, taken before the transplant. The origin of the receptors is a human donor who received a combined kidney and bone marrow transplant. Both conserved end residues are part of each CDR3. D genes are given only for firm matches. Clone size is given for some rows only: seen once, a few or many times, or a class if the clone is expanded.

J	D	V	size	DNA	CDR3
TRBJ1-2	TRBD1	TRBV10-3	-	TGTGCCATCAGTATGGACAGGGGAGCTAACTATGGCTACACCTTC	CAISMDRGANYGYTF
TRBJ2-5	TRBD1	TRBV10-3	-	TGTGCCATCAGTGACGACAGGGGGGATGAGACCCAGTACTTC	CAISDDRGDETQYF
TRBJ2-7	TRBD2	TRBV19	-	TGTGCCAGTAGTGCGTACGGGGGGGGCGAGCAGTACTTC	CASSAYGGGEQYF
TRBJ2-7	-	TRBV2	-	TGTGCCAGCATAGAAGAGGACTCCTTTCCCGAGCAGTACTTC	CASIEEDSFPEQYF
TRBJ2-7	-	TRBV15	-	TGTGCCACCAGCAGAGAACCCAGCCAGTCCTACGAGCAGTACTTC	CATSREPSQSYEQYF
TRBJ2-7	-	TRBV5-1	-	TGCGCCAGCAGCTTGGTCCGGGACAACTACGAGCAGTACTTC	CASSLVRDNYEQYF
TRBJ2-7	-	TRBV4-3	-	TGCGCCAGCAGCCAGTGGGGACTGACGACCTACGAGCAGTACTTC	CASSQWGLTTYEQYF
TRBJ2-5	TRBD2	TRBV6-5	few	TGTGCCAGCAACCAGCGGGGGCCGTACCAAGAGACCCAGTACTTC	CASNQRGPYQETQYF
TRBJ2-5	-	TRBV7-2	-	TGTGCCAGCAGCTTACTCGGGGTGGGGCAGCGAGAGACCCAGTACTTC	CASSLLGVGQRETQYF
TRBJ2-5	-	TRBV2	-	TGTGCCAGCAGTGGTCTTACAGGGCCCCAAGAGACCCAGTACTTC	CASSGLTGPQETQYF
TRBJ2-7	-	TRBV15	-	TGTGCCACCAGCAGAGGACGACAGGTCTACGAGCAGTACTTC	CATSRGRQVYEQYF
TRBJ1-2	TRBD1	TRBV4-3	once	TGCGCCAGCAGCCAGGACAGGGGATTGAACTATGGCTACACCTTC	CASSQDRGLNYGYTF
TRBJ2-3	TRBD1	TRBV19	-	TGTGCCAGTAGTAGCCGGGACAGGGCCACAGATACGCAGTATTTT	CASSSRDRATDTQYF
TRBJ2-5	TRBD2	TRBV2	-	TGTGCCAGCAGTGTGTCTAGCGGGAGCCTTGGCCAAGAGACCCAGTACTTC	CASSVSSGSLGQETQYF
TRBJ2-3	-	TRBV27	-	TGTGCCAGCAGCTGGGGGGGCCACACAGATACGCAGTATTTT	CASSWGGHTDTQYF
TRBJ1-6	-	TRBV2	-	TGTGCCAGCAGTGGCAGGACTGCCCTCCACTTT	CASSGRTALHF
TRBJ2-5	TRBD2	TRBV10-3	-	TGTGCCATCAGCTCGACTAGCGGAACCCAAGAGACCCAGTACTTC	CAISSTSGTQETQYF
TRBJ1-5	-	TRBV6-6	-	TGTGCCAGCACCTTAGGGGAGGGACAAGGGCCCCAGCATTTT	CASTLGEGQGPQHF
TRBJ1-1	-	TRBV28	-	TGTGCCAGCAGTTTAACAGGAGGCGGCACTGAAGCTTTCTTT	CASSLTGGGTEAFF
TRBJ2-2	-	TRBV6-1	-	TGTGCCAGCAGTGAAGTCAGGAGTTACACCGGGGAGCTGTTTTTT	CASSEVRSYTGELFF
TRBJ2-3	-	TRBV30	-	TGTGCCTGGAAGCTCGGGGAGGATACGCAGTATTTT	CAWKLGEDTQYF
TRBJ1-1	-	TRBV19	-	TGTGCCAGTAGTATAGTCCAGCCGGGTGATGAAGCTTTCTTT	CASSIVQPGDEAFF
TRBJ2-6	-	TRBV6-1	-	TGTGCCAGCAGGCACACATCCTCTGGGGCCAACGTCCTGACTTTC	CASRHTSSGANVLTF
TRBJ1-3	-	TRBV2	-	TGTGCCAGCTCGGAGTCTGGAAACACCATATATTTT	CASSESGNTIYF
TRBJ2-3	-	TRBV2	-	TGTGCCAGCAGTGACCAGGCAGATACGCAGTATTTT	CASSDQADTQYF
TRBJ2-1	TRBD2	TRBV28	-	TGTGCCAGCAGCCGGGGGGGGGACCTAGCGGGAGTACACAATGAGCAGTTCTTC	CASSRGGDLAGVHNEQFF
TRBJ1-2	-	TRBV4-1	few	TGCGCCAGCAGCCAAGATCCGCAATCTGGAGTGCTAGGAAATGGCTACACCTTC	CASSQDPQSGVLGNGYTF
TRBJ2-4	-	TRBV13	-	TGTGCCAGCAGCTTAAATGCAGGGAGCAACATTCAGTACTTC	CASSLNAGSNIQYF
TRBJ1-5	-	TRBV7-2	once	TGTGCCAGCAGCGTACGGGGAGGAGGGGATCAGCCCCAGCATTTT	CASSVRGGGDQPQHF
TRBJ1-6	-	TRBV5-1	-	TGCGCCAGCAATACAGGGTTTAATTCACCCCTCCACTTT	CASNTGFNSPLHF
TRBJ2-1	-	TRBV5-1	once	TGCGCCAGCAGCCCCGATGGGTCGTCCCTAAATGAGCAGTTCTTC	CASSPDGSSLNEQFF
TRBJ2-2	TRBD2	TRBV6-6	-	TGTGCCAGCAGTTGGGGACTAGCGTATGCCACCGGGGAGCTGTTTTTT	CASSWGLAYATGELFF
TRBJ2-3	-	TRBV2	-	TGTGCCAGCAGTGTGCGGGGTCTGGGCACAGATACGCAGTATTTT	CASSVRGLGTDTQYF
TRBJ2-2	-	TRBV7-2	-	TGTGCCAGCAGCCTTTCAGGGATCGGGGAGCTGTTTTTT	CASSLSGIGELFF
TRBJ1-1	-	TRBV5-1	once	TGCGCCAGCAGACCCCCCTCCGGTGAAGCTTTCTTT	CASRPPSGEAFF
TRBJ2-4	-	TRBV28	-	TGTGCCAGCACCTACGGGCCCTCAAACATTCAGTACTTC	CASTYGPSNIQYF
TRBJ1-2	-	TRBV6-5	-	TGTGCCAGCAGTTACGATCTCCAGACAGTCATCTATGGCTACACCTTC	CASSYDLQTVIYGYTF
TRBJ2-3	TRBD1	TRBV7-9	-	TGTGCCAGCAGCCCATCTCCTCCCAGGGACAGGGGAGATACGCAGTATTTT	CASSPSPPRDRGDTQYF
TRBJ2-1	-	TRBV5-6	-	TGTGCCAGCCACTCACACCTGGGGCGGTCCTACAATGAGCAGTTCTTC	CASHSHLGRSYNEQFF
TRBJ2-3	TRBD2	TRBV9	-	TGTGCCAGCAGCGTAGTAGGAGCGGGAGTGGTGGCAGATACGCAGTATTTT	CASSVVGAGVVADTQYF
TRBJ1-6	-	TRBV2	-	TGTGCCAGCAGGGGGAGCCCCGTTGATTCACCCCTCCACTTT	CASRGSPVDSPLHF
TRBJ2-1	TRBD2	TRBV5-6	-	TGTGCCAGCAGCTGGGGTGGCGGACGGGGGACTAGTCAGTTCTTC	CASSWGGGRGTSQFF
TRBJ2-1	-	TRBV6-5	-	TGTGCCAGCAGTTATCCCCCCAATGAGCAGTTCTTC	CASSYPPNEQFF
TRBJ2-3	-	TRBV19	-	TGTGCCAGTAGTATGCAGGCAACCGGGGGCGCGACAGATACGCAGTATTTT	CASSMQATGGATDTQYF
TRBJ1-2	-	TRBV6-5	-	TGTGCCAGCAGTTACCATGAGATGGGCGGAGGCTACACCTTC	CASSYHEMGGGYTF
TRBJ2-2	TRBD1	TRBV6-6	-	TGTGCCAGCAGACAGCCCGGACAGGGTACCGGGGAGCTGTTTTTT	CASRQPGQGTGELFF
TRBJ2-7	TRBD1	TRBV7-9	once	TGTGCCAGCAGCCTACGGGACAGCTCCGAGCAGTACTTC	CASSLRDSSEQYF
TRBJ1-3	-	TRBV18	few	TGTGCCAGCTCACCTGGGACTGGCGGAAACACCATATATTTT	CASSPGTGGNTIYF
TRBJ2-1	-	TRBV5-6	-	TGTGCCAGCAGCTTTGTTTCACAGGGATCCCACAATGAGCAGTTCTTC	CASSFVSQGSHNEQFF
TRBJ1-2	-	TRBV29-1	once	TGCAGCGTTGGGGCAACGGGTGGCTACACCTTC	CSVGATGGYTF
TRBJ2-3	-	TRBV7-2	-	TGTGCCAGCCGGACGGGGAGTAAAAGCACAGATACGCAGTATTTT	CASRTGSKSTDTQYF
TRBJ1-2	-	TRBV11-2	-	TGTGCCAGCAGCCCAACCGCAGGTTACCGAAACTATGGCTACACCTTC	CASSPTAGYRNYGYTF
TRBJ2-1	-	TRBV4-3	-	TGCGCCAGCAGCCATGGGACTGGCGGGAAGGGCGAGCAGTTCTTC	CASSHGTGGKGEQFF
TRBJ2-7	-	TRBV5-1	once	TGCGCCAGCAGCCTCGGCTACGAGCAGTACTTC	CASSLGYEQYF